These T cell receptor beta chains were read from a single sample in a study of neurological immune-mediated disorders. TCRdb reprocessed the 5' RACE reads with MiXCR, giving one entry per CDR3 protein. The sample has over 75,000 distinct CDR3 sequences; 5% to 6% are singletons. Sample: PBMCs. These receptors originate from a woman aged 60-75 years with multiple sclerosis. The CDR3 runs from the conserved cysteine through the conserved F or W. The D gene is left open where the match is weak.

>TRBJ1-2|-|TRBV21-1
CASSKGGRRDNYGYTF
>TRBJ1-1|-|TRBV27
CASSSAGARGTEAFF
>TRBJ2-2|-|TRBV2
CASSGTGTTVAGELFF
>TRBJ1-5|TRBD1|TRBV4-2
CASSQWGDRGLGQPQHF
>TRBJ2-2|TRBD2|TRBV7-7
CASSLTSGATGELFF
>TRBJ2-2|TRBD2|TRBV6-5
CASSTGVGGYTGELFF
>TRBJ2-5|-|TRBV28
CASSSHGGETQYF
>TRBJ1-1|-|TRBV20-1
CSATGPGRRNTEAFF
>TRBJ2-2|-|TRBV27
CASSLGATIGLTGELFF
>TRBJ2-3|-|TRBV29-1
CSVAGTDTQYF
>TRBJ1-1|-|TRBV29-1
CSVGRTENTEAFF
>TRBJ2-7|-|TRBV21-1
CASSPGQTLYEQYF
>TRBJ2-7|TRBD1|TRBV7-7
CASSFTTGFEQYF
>TRBJ2-2|TRBD1|TRBV20-1
CSARDYRDRVGTGELFF
>TRBJ2-3|TRBD2|TRBV20-1
CSAAGTSSRASTDTQYF
>TRBJ1-6|TRBD1|TRBV20-1
CSARAPEQGARNSPLHF
>TRBJ2-2|TRBD2|TRBV29-1
CSSRTSGGRSGELFF
>TRBJ1-5|-|TRBV4-1
CASSRGGGRGNQPQHF
>TRBJ1-5|TRBD1|TRBV7-2
CACKGTADSNQPQHF
>TRBJ2-7|-|TRBV29-1
CSILRYRLHEQYF
>TRBJ2-5|TRBD1|TRBV9
CASSGTGIFGSAEKETQYF
>TRBJ2-3|TRBD2|TRBV9
CASSMTSGGRTDTQYF
>TRBJ1-6|TRBD1|TRBV27
CASSFWGTGDSPLHF
>TRBJ2-3|TRBD2|TRBV7-7
CASSLAPSGGADTQYF
>TRBJ1-1|TRBD1|TRBV12-3/TRBV12-4
CASSPRQGRIMNTEAFF
>TRBJ2-1|-|TRBV28
CASSTRGLSYNEQFF
>TRBJ2-2|TRBD1|TRBV20-1
CSASGQGAQTGELFF
>TRBJ1-3|-|TRBV10-3
CAIRHRSGNTIYF
>TRBJ2-7|-|TRBV7-2
CASSLSQDTYEQYF
>TRBJ1-5|-|TRBV18
CASSVQGDNQPQHF
>TRBJ1-3|-|TRBV7-2
CASSFGNTIYF
>TRBJ2-1|TRBD1|TRBV5-1
CASSLAGQANNEQFF
>TRBJ1-2|TRBD1|TRBV14
CASRQGGYGYTF
>TRBJ2-1|-|TRBV20-1
CSARWGHDSYNEQFF
>TRBJ2-2|-|TRBV14
CASSQGVSGTNTGELFF
>TRBJ1-1|-|TRBV5-1
CASSSGPMNTEAFF
>TRBJ1-6|TRBD1|TRBV7-6
CASSPAGQGSPLHF
>TRBJ2-7|-|TRBV3-1
CASSQGVTYYEQYF
>TRBJ2-5|TRBD1|TRBV10-3
CAISEFDRGETQYF
>TRBJ2-5|-|TRBV5-1
CASSEGTWQETQYF
>TRBJ2-1|TRBD1|TRBV20-1
CSASGTGGRNEQFF
>TRBJ2-1|TRBD2|TRBV28
CALAGPLLGEQFF
>TRBJ2-7|-|TRBV12-3/TRBV12-4
CASGTSGPGPNEQYF
>TRBJ1-3|-|TRBV7-6
CASSLSRNVGNTIYF
>TRBJ1-2|TRBD1|TRBV20-1
CSARVLDRGYTF
>TRBJ2-1|-|TRBV11-3
CASSLKANSYNEQFF
>TRBJ1-2|-|TRBV5-1
CASRQTEGVNYGYTF
>TRBJ2-7|-|TRBV6-6
CASRDSWDEQYF
>TRBJ2-5|-|TRBV20-1
CSASYQGPETQYF
>TRBJ1-1|-|TRBV7-9
CASSFQEGFRGTEAFF
>TRBJ2-3|TRBD2|TRBV7-7
CASSLSVGGGTDTQYF
>TRBJ2-7|-|TRBV3-1
CASSQLEGIYEQYF
>TRBJ2-2|TRBD1|TRBV6-4
CASSYDRATGELFF
>TRBJ2-5|-|TRBV7-6
CASSWGHETQYF
>TRBJ2-3|-|TRBV7-2
CASSPPWGGQYF
>TRBJ2-1|-|TRBV5-1
CASSLDRVRENEQFF
>TRBJ1-2|-|TRBV11-2
CASSPRTANTYGYTF
>TRBJ2-7|-|TRBV2
CASSSGDSLYEQYF
>TRBJ1-4|TRBD1|TRBV5-1
CASSLAPVGTGGNEKLFF
>TRBJ2-7|-|TRBV20-1
CSASQPTGSREQYF